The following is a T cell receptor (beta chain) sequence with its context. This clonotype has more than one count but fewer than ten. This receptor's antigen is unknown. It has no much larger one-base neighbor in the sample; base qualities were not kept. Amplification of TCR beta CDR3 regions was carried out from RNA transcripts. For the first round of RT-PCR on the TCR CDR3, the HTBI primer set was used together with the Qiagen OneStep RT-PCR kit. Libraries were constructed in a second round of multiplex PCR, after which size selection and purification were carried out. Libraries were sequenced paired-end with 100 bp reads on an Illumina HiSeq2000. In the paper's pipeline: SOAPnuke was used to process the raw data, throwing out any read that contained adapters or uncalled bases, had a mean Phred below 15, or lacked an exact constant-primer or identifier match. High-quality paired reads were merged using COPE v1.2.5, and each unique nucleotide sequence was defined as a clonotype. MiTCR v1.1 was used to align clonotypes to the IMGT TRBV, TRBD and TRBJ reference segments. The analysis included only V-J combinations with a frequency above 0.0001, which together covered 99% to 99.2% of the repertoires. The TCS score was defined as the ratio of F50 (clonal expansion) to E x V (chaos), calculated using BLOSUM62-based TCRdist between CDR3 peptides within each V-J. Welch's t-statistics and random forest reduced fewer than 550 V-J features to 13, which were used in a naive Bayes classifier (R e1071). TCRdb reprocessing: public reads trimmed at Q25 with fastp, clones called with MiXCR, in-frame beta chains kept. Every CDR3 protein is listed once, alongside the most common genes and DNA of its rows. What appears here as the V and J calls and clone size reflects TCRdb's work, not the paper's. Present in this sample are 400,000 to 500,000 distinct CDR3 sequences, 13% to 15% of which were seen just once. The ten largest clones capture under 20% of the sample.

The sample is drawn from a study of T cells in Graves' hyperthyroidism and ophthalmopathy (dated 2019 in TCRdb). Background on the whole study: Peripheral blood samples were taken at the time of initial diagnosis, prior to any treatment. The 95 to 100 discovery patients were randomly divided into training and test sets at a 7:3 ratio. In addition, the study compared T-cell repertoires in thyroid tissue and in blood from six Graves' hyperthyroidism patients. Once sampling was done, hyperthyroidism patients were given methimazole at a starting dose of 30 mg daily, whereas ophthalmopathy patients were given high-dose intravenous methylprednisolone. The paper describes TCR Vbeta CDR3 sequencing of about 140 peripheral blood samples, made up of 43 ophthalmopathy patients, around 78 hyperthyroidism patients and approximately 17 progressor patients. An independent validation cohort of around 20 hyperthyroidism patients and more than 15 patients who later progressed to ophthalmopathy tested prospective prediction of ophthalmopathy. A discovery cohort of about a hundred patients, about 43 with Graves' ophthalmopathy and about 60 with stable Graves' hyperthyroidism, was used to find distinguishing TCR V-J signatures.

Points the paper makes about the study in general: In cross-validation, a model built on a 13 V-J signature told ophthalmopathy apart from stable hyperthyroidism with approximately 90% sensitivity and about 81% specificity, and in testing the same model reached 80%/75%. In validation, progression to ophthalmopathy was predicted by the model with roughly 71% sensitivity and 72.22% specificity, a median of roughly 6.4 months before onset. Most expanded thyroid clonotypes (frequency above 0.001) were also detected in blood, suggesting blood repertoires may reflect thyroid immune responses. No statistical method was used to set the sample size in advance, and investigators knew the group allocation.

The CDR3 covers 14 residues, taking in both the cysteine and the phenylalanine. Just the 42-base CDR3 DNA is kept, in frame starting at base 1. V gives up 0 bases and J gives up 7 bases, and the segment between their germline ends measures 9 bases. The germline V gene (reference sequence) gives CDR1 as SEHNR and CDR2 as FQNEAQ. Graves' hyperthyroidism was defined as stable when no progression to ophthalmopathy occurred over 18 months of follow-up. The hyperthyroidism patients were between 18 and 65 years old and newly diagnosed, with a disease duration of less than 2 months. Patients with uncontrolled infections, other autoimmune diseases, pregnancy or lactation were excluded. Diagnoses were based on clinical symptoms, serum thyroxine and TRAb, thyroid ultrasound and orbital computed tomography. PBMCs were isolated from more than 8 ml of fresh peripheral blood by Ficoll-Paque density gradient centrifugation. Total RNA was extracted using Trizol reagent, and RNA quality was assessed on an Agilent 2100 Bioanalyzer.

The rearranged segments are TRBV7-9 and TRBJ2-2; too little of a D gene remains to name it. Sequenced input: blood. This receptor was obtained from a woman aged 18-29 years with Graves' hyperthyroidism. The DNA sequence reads TGTGCCAGCAGCTTAGCCCCCCAGCACGGGGAGCTGTTTTTT. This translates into CASSLAPQHGELFF.